This T cell receptor beta chain was recorded in a study of early T cells in non-severe SARS-CoV-2 infection. The overall study: Unsorted whole-blood RNA was sequenced in bulk, leaving chains unpaired.

Study results and caveats: Matches to VDJdb favored anti-spike CD8 responses and missed private and CD4 specificities.

Each single cDNA molecule received a unique molecular identifier. TCRdb ran MiXCR on the 5' RACE reads and lists one entry per CDR3 protein. The table shows approximately 70,000 distinct CDR3 sequences, with about an eighth occurring only once. This clonotype was found many times. Its antigen is not known. J was trimmed by 1 base and V by 10 bases; bases with no gene match: 10. This CDR3 region has 15 residues. Germline CDR1 and CDR2: MNHNY and SVGAGI (reference sequence). This rearrangement joins TRBV6-6 to TRBJ1-1; TRBD1 agrees at 9 bases. The source of this sequence is an adult who was a healthcare worker with PCR-confirmed SARS-CoV-2 infection or an uninfected control (not recorded which). The sample taken for sequencing was whole blood. The CDR3 DNA follows: TGTGCCACCAATACACAGGGGGCCGAGAACACTGAAGCTTTCTTT. It translates to CATNTQGAENTEAFF.